Presented here are 15 T cell receptor beta chains from one specimen sequenced in a study of T cell repertoires and HLA-DP antigens listed by TCRdb under 2018. After more than 12 days of expansion, cultured CD4+ cells were restimulated for more than 20 h with HeLa cells expressing the same allogeneic DPB1. To serve as antigen-presenting cells, the HeLa stimulator cells were retrovirally transduced with HLA-DPA1/DPB1, HLA-DM, invariant chain and CD80. Library prep was done by the immunoSEQ multiplex PCR assay. In TCRdb, the immuneACCESS table is reduced to in-frame sequences with V and J assigned. These tables do not hold every clone; where another copy was compared, an unresolved V gene accounts for under half, and the others remain unexplained. This sample has some 1,700 clones in its table, and around 82% of those were observed once. Roughly 60% of the sample is in the top ten clones. Sequenced material: CD137- CD4+ T cells from cultured PBMCs. These receptors were obtained from a man aged 45-60 years in good health and CMV-seronegative.

The chain uses TRBV4-3 and TRBJ2-3; 7 nucleotides line up with TRBD2. From germline, CDR1 is LGHNA and CDR2 YSLEER. The length of the CDR3 is 15 residues. V lost 3 bases and J lost 1; bases outside the gene matches: 4. The CDR3 DNA reads TGCGCCAGCAGCCACGGTAGCGGGCGCACAGATACGCAGTATTTT. It is translated as CASSHGSGRTDTQYF.

V usage is TRBV28 and J usage is TRBJ1-5, with a possible D match to TRBD1 (5 bases). This CDR3 has 14 residues. Germline values: CDR1 MDHEN, CDR2 SYDVKM. The V end lost 2 bases, the J end lost 1 base, and 6 bases lay between the germline ends. The CDR3 region is CASSLGGSNQPQHF. The CDR3 DNA reads as TGTGCCAGCAGTTTAGGGGGAAGCAATCAGCCCCAGCATTTT. Combining the CDR3 with reference TRBV28 and TRBJ1-5 gives the whole variable domain DVKVTQSSRYLVKRTGEKVFLECVQDMDHENMFWYRQDPGLGLRLIYFSYDVKMKEKGDIPEGYSVSREKKERFSLILESASTNQTSMYLCASSLGGSNQPQHFGDGTRLSIL.

V usage is TRBV19 and J usage is TRBJ1-3; tentative D call: TRBD1 (6 bases). The V and J ends lost 0 bases and 3 bases respectively, with 12 bases between them. From germline, CDR1 is LNHDA and CDR2 SQIVND (reference sequence). The CDR3 consists of 16 residues. The CDR3 DNA is TGTGCCAGTAGTATAGAAGGGACACTCTATGGAAACACCATATATTTT. Translated: CASSIEGTLYGNTIYF.

The chain carries TRBV6-5 and TRBJ2-2; the match to TRBD1 covers 7 bases. V trimming: 4 bases; J trimming: 9 bases; junction bases outside the gene matches: 5. The CDR3 totals 13 residues. Germline V CDR1 and CDR2: MNHEY, SVGAGI. CDR3 in DNA: TGTGCCAGCAGTTCCAGGGACAGTAGGGAGCTGTTTTTT. Its protein product is CASSSRDSRELFF.

CDR3 amino acids: CAWRGQNRGIDTQYF. The CDR3 DNA reads as TGTGCCTGGAGGGGTCAGAATAGAGGGATAGATACGCAGTATTTT. This chain connects TRBV30 to TRBJ2-3; perhaps TRBD2 as D (5 bases). The CDR3 totals 15 residues. V was pared by 3 bases and J by 5 bases, with 18 bases between. Germline CDR1 GTSNPN, CDR2 SVGIG (reference sequence). The complete variable domain, with remaining parts taken from reference TRBV30 and TRBJ2-3, reads SQTIHQWPATLVQPVGSPLSLECTVEGTSNPNLYWYRQAAGRGLQLLFYSVGIGQISSEVPQNLSASRPQDRQFILSSKKLLLSDSGFYLCAWRGQNRGIDTQYFGPGTRLTVL.

This clone was picked up one time. The chain carries TRBV30 and TRBJ2-1; D gene ambiguous. The CDR3 has 15 residues. Trimming stripped 0 bases from V and 1 base from J, with 10 bases between. Germline CDR1 is GTSNPN and CDR2 is SVGIG (reference sequence). The CDR3 region has the DNA TGTGCCTGGAGTGTCGGAGCGACATCCTACAATGAGCAGTTCTTC. Translation: CAWSVGATSYNEQFF. Based on the CDR3 plus reference TRBV30 and TRBJ2-1, the full variable domain is SQTIHQWPATLVQPVGSPLSLECTVEGTSNPNLYWYRQAAGRGLQLLFYSVGIGQISSEVPQNLSASRPQDRQFILSSKKLLLSDSGFYLCAWSVGATSYNEQFFGPGTRLTVL.

The V and J genes are TRBV27 and TRBJ2-7, with D perhaps matching TRBD2 (5 bases). Germline CDR1 is MNHEY and CDR2 is SMNVEV (reference sequence). The CDR3 is made up of 15 amino acids. V shed 6 bases and J shed 3 bases, with 18 bases lying between them. CDR3 amino acids: CASSLGEAGGYEQYF. The CDR3 DNA is TGTGCCAGCAGCTTAGGTGAGGCGGGCGGCTACGAGCAGTACTTC.

This clone is large by share. Because it lacks the conserved phenylalanine or tryptophan at the end, this CDR3 is likely a read error. The limits of the CDR3 on the DNA are not certain, so only TCRdb's listed CDR3 is given. The chain employs TRBV2 and TRBJ1-6; the listed D gene, TRBD1, was not tested against the DNA. Germline V gene sequence: CDR1 SNHLY, CDR2 FYNNEI. 12 amino acids form the CDR3, both terminal residues included. The CDR3 is CASSEVPGQIGS.

This chain links TRBV11-3 with TRBJ1-4; D call uncertain. The CDR3 runs to 15 residues. Trimming pared 5 bases from V and 2 bases from J, leaving 12 bases between. Germline CDR1 SGHNT, CDR2 YENEEA. CDR3 region: CASSPTPATNEKLFF. For the CDR3, the DNA is TGTGCCAGCAGCCCGACCCCAGCGACTAATGAAAAACTGTTTTTT. Based on the CDR3 plus reference TRBV11-3 and TRBJ1-4, the full variable domain is EAGVVQSPRYKIIEKKQPVAFWCNPISGHNTLYWYLQNLGQGPELLIRYENEEAVDDSQLPKDRFSAERLKGVDSTLKIQPAELGDSAVYLCASSPTPATNEKLFFGSGTQLSVL.

This clone has just a few counts. V gene TRBV11-2 combines with J gene TRBJ1-2; no clear D. The CDR3 has 12 amino acids. Between the trimmed V and J ends, which lost 3 bases and 4 bases, there was a span of 6 bases. Germline values: CDR1 SGHAT, CDR2 FQNNGV. In nucleotides, the CDR3 is TGTGCCAGCAGCTTGGGTACCTATGGCTACACCTTC. Translation gives CASSLGTYGYTF. Variable domain in full (rest from reference TRBV11-2 and TRBJ1-2): EAGVAQSPRYKIIEKRQSVAFWCNPISGHATLYWYQQILGQGPKLLIQFQNNGVVDDSQLPKDRFSAERLKGVDSTLKIQPAKLEDSAVYLCASSLGTYGYTFGSGTRLTVV.

The chain employs TRBV7-1 and TRBJ1-5; weak D call: TRBD1 (5 bases). TRBV7-1 is an ORF; its function is uncertain. The length of the CDR3 is 16 residues. Trimming took off 5 bases at V and 0 bases at J, with 14 bases between the two ends. The CDR3 protein is CASSPRGQYSNQPQHF. The DNA for the CDR3 is TGTGCCAGCAGCCCCCGGGGCCAGTATAGCAATCAGCCCCAGCATTTT.

The gene calls are TRBV7-9 and TRBJ1-1; maybe TRBD1 (5 bases). There are 12 residues in the CDR3. Germline lookup yields CDR1 SEHNR and CDR2 FQNEAQ (reference sequence). V lost 3 bases and J 11 bases, leaving 13 bases between the germline ends. DNA for the CDR3: TGTGCCAGCAGCTTTTTGGGCAGGGTGGCTTTCTTT. It codes for CASSFLGRVAFF. The whole variable domain, filled in from reference TRBV7-9 and TRBJ1-1, reads DTGVSQNPRHKITKRGQNVTFRCDPISEHNRLYWYRQTLGQGPEFLTYFQNEAQLEKSRLLSDRFSAERPKGSFSTLEIQRTEQGDSAMYLCASSFLGRVAFFGQGTRLTVV.

The chain carries TRBV9 and TRBJ2-5; 14 bases fit TRBD2. The V and J ends lost 4 bases and 4 bases, in that order; junction bases with no gene match: 9. This CDR3 comprises 17 residues. The V gene's germline CDR1 is SGDLS and CDR2 YYNGEE. CDR3 amino acids: CASSPSTSGGGRETQYF. For the CDR3, the DNA is TGTGCCAGCAGCCCGTCGACTAGCGGGGGGGGGAGAGAGACCCAGTACTTC.

The rearrangement joins TRBV14 to TRBJ2-1; 10 bases are a match to TRBD2. The CDR3 loop spans 20 amino acids. Looked up from germline, CDR1 is SGHDN and CDR2 is FVKESK. The trim removed 0 bases at V and 2 bases at J, leaving 13 bases unmatched. The CDR3 region is CASSQDPRLAGAPTYNEQFF. CDR3 nucleotide sequence: TGTGCCAGCAGCCAAGATCCCAGGCTAGCGGGGGCCCCTACCTACAATGAGCAGTTCTTC.

Only a few counts were recorded for this clone. This sequence joins TRBV5-6 and TRBJ2-5; D might be TRBD2 (7 bases). Germline V gene sequence: CDR1 SGHDT, CDR2 YYEEEE. The CDR3 length is 14 residues. Trimming took off 1 base at V and 5 bases at J, with 12 bases between the two ends. The CDR3 region is CASSLPGGGETQYF. Written as DNA, the CDR3 is TGTGCCAGCAGCTTGCCGGGGGGCGGGGAGACCCAGTACTTC.